Following are 15 T cell receptor beta chains from one sample sequenced in a study of cytomegalovirus exposure and HLA in healthy donors. Measured with immunoSEQ multiplex PCR; TCRdb has only the in-frame clones, and not every one. Of about 63,000 clones in the sample, 89% were seen once. The material sequenced was PBMCs. Every receptor here comes from a woman aged 18-35 years in good health and CMV-seronegative.

This chain connects TRBV19 to TRBJ2-7; D gene ambiguous. Between the trimmed V and J ends, which lost 3 bases and 12 bases, there was a span of 15 bases. Germline CDR1 reads LNHDA; CDR2 reads SQIVND (reference sequence). This CDR3 region has 12 residues. As DNA, the CDR3 is TGTGCCAGTAGTATCGACGGCGGCGTCTTGTACTTC. This encodes CASSIDGGVLYF.

This rearrangement joins TRBV5-1 to TRBJ2-7, with 9 nucleotides matching TRBD1. Germline trimming cut 4 bases from V and 5 bases from J; bases unmatched to any gene: 4. The CDR3 sequence is 13 residues long. In germline, CDR1 is SGHRS, CDR2 YFSETQ. The CDR3 protein is CASSPGQGNEQYF. As DNA, the CDR3 is TGCGCCAGCAGCCCGGGACAGGGAAACGAGCAGTACTTC.

This clone appeared a single time. The J gene is TRBJ2-1, the V gene TRBV28; tentative D call: TRBD2 (6 bases). Germline values: CDR1 MDHEN, CDR2 SYDVKM. Trimming left V 6 bases short and J 0 bases short, with 12 bases between. The CDR3 sequence is 15 residues long. Here the CDR3 reads CASRRDFNSYNEQFF. The CDR3 DNA sequence: TGTGCCAGCAGGCGGGACTTTAACTCCTACAATGAGCAGTTCTTC.

The chain is built from TRBV28 and TRBJ2-7, with 9 bases matching TRBD2. The V segment lost 6 bases and the J segment 2 bases; nucleotides outside the gene matches: 8. The V gene's germline CDR1 is MDHEN and CDR2 SYDVKM. The CDR3 covers 15 residues. The CDR3 region has the DNA TGTGCCAGCAGACCTGGGGCGGGAGGGGCCTACGAGCAGTACTTC. This sequence encodes CASRPGAGGAYEQYF.

This chain joins TRBV19 and TRBJ1-1, with 8 bases that match TRBD1. V lost 8 bases and J lost 0; bases outside the gene matches: 5. The CDR3 length is 14 residues. Germline values: CDR1 LNHDA, CDR2 SQIVND (reference sequence). The CDR3 loop is CASDRGLMNTEAFF. Written as DNA, the CDR3 is TGTGCCAGTGACAGGGGACTCATGAACACTGAAGCTTTCTTT.

The chain recombines TRBV6-6 with TRBJ1-1; tentative D call: TRBD1 (5 bases). Germline CDR1 and CDR2: MNHNY and SVGAGI (reference sequence). This CDR3 spans 16 amino acids. The ends were cut back, 6 bases at V and 0 bases at J, with 17 bases in the middle. CDR3 bases: TGTGCCAGCAGACCCGAGGTTTGGGGGGTGAACACTGAAGCTTTCTTT. Protein: CASRPEVWGVNTEAFF.

This chain links TRBV25-1 with TRBJ1-6; TRBD1 aligns across 7 bases. This CDR3 has 13 residues. Germline V gene data show CDR1 as MGHDK and CDR2 as SYGVNS. The junction had 5 bases not matched to a gene; V was cut back by 5 bases and J by 10 bases. The CDR3: CASSRGLGSPLHF. For the CDR3, the DNA is TGTGCCAGCAGTAGGGGGCTGGGATCACCCCTCCACTTT.

The chain has TRBV7-9 and TRBJ2-3; D perhaps matches TRBD2 (5 bases). Germline V gene lookup returns CDR1 SEHNR and CDR2 FQNEAQ (reference sequence). V was clipped by 5 bases and J by 5 bases, with 17 bases between them. The CDR3 is made up of 15 amino acids. The CDR3 loop is CASSPIPGGEDTQYF. Here the CDR3 DNA reads TGTGCCAGCAGCCCCATCCCAGGAGGCGAAGATACGCAGTATTTT.

This chain connects TRBV28 to TRBJ2-7; TRBD1 agrees at 8 bases. Germline V gives CDR1 MDHEN, CDR2 SYDVKM. This CDR3 has 13 residues. The V gene end was trimmed by 5 bases and the J gene end by 2 bases; junction bases not matched to a gene: 2. For the CDR3, the DNA is TGTGCCAGCAGTCCGACAGGGGCCTACGAGCAGTACTTC. This gives the protein CASSPTGAYEQYF.

The J gene is TRBJ2-5, the V gene TRBV30; D perhaps matches TRBD1 (6 bases). V was clipped by 2 bases and J by 5 bases, with 9 bases between them. The CDR3 is 12 residues long. Germline V gives CDR1 GTSNPN, CDR2 SVGIG (reference sequence). CDR3 bases: TGTGCCTGGAGTTCGCAGGGGGAGACCCAGTACTTC. As protein: CAWSSQGETQYF.

The V gene is TRBV1, the J gene TRBJ2-1; the table assigns TRBD1, which was not confirmed against the DNA. TRBV1 is a listed pseudogene. This CDR3 has 14 amino acids. CDR3 in DNA: TGCACCAGCAGCCTGGGGCAGGGGAACAATGAGCAGTTCTTC. Residues: CTSSLGQGNNEQFF.

The chain joins TRBV7-8 to TRBJ2-2; TRBD1 might be the D (6 bases). Trimming shortened V by 5 bases and J by 3 bases, and 13 bases separated the two germline ends. Germline-derived CDR1 and CDR2 are SGHVS and FQNEAQ. The CDR3 has 15 residues. DNA for the CDR3: TGTGCCAGCAGCCTCGGTGCAGGGGACACCGGGGAGCTGTTTTTT. Translating it yields CASSLGAGDTGELFF.

The chain carries TRBV30 and TRBJ2-3, with 9 positions matching TRBD2. CDR3 length: 15 residues. CDR1 and CDR2 (germline): GTSNPN, SVGIG (reference sequence). The trim removed 0 bases at V and 2 bases at J, leaving 3 bases unmatched. The CDR3 loop reads CAWSVGGGATDTQYF. CDR3 DNA sequence: TGTGCCTGGAGTGTAGGCGGGGGGGCCACAGATACGCAGTATTTT.

The chain is built from TRBV30 and TRBJ2-7; possibly TRBD2 for D (5 bases). CDR1 GTSNPN and CDR2 SVGIG come from the germline V gene (reference sequence). The CDR3 is 12 residues long. Trimming cost V 4 bases and J 1 base, with 8 bases left between them. Here the CDR3 reads CAWTGESYEQYF. The CDR3 DNA reads as TGTGCCTGGACCGGGGAGTCCTACGAGCAGTACTTC.

This clone has just a few counts. The CDR3 spells CASSGGARGQETQYF. The CDR3 bases are TGTGCCAGCAGCGGGGGGGCCCGGGGGCAAGAGACCCAGTACTTC. The rearrangement uses TRBV27 and TRBJ2-5, with TRBD2 matching 8 bases. The V gene's germline CDR1 is MNHEY and CDR2 SMNVEV (reference sequence). The CDR3 totals 15 residues. V lost 6 bases and J lost 2; bases outside the gene matches: 8.